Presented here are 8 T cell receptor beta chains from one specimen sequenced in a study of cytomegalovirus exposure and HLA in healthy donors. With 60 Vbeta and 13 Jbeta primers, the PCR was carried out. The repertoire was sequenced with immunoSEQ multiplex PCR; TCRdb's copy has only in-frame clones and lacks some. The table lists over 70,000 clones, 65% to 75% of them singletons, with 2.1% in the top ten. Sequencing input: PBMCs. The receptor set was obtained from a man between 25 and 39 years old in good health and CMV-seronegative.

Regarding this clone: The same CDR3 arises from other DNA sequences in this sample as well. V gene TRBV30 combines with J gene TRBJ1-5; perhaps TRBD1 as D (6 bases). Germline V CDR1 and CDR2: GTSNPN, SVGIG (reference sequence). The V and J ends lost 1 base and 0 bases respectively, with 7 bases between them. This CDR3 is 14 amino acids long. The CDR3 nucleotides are TGTGCCTGGAGTGGACAGGCTAGCAATCAGCCCCAGCATTTT. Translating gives CAWSGQASNQPQHF.

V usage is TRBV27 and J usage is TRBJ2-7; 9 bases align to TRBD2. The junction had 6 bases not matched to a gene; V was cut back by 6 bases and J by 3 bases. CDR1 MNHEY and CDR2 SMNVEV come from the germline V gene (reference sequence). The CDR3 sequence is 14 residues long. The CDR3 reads CASSQRRGGYEQYF. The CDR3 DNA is TGTGCCAGCAGCCAAAGGCGGGGGGGCTACGAGCAGTACTTC.

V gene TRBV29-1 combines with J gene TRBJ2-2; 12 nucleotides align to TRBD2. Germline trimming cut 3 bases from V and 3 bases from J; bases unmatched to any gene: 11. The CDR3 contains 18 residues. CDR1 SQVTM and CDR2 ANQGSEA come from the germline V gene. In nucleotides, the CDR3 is TGCAGCGTTGAGGATCCGACTAGCGGGAGCGGCGACACCGGGGAGCTGTTTTTT. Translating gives CSVEDPTSGSGDTGELFF.

The CDR3, as DNA: TGTGCCAGCAGTTCCGGGAGCTCCTACGAGCAGTACTTC. Protein: CASSSGSSYEQYF. The chain uses TRBV27 and TRBJ2-7, with D possibly being TRBD2 (6 bases). V gave up 4 bases and J gave up 0 bases, with 7 bases separating them. CDR1 is MNHEY, CDR2 SMNVEV, per germline (reference sequence). The CDR3 is 13 amino acids.

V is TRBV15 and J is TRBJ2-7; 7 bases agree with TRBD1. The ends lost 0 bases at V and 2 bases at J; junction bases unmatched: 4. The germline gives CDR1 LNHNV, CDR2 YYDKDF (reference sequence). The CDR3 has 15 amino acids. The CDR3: CATSRDRDRAYEQYF. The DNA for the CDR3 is TGTGCCACCAGCAGAGACCGGGACAGAGCCTACGAGCAGTACTTC. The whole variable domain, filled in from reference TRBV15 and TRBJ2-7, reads DAMVIQNPRYQVTQFGKPVTLSCSQTLNHNVMYWYQQKSSQAPKLLFHYYDKDFNNEADTPDNFQSRRPNTSFCFLDIRSPGLGDTAMYLCATSRDRDRAYEQYFGPGTRLTVT.

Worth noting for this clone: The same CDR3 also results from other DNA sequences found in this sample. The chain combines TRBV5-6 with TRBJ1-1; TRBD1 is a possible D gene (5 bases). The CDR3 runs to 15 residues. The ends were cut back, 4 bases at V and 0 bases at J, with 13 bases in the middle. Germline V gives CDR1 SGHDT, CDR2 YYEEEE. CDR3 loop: CASSDTGDLNTEAFF. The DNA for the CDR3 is TGTGCCAGCAGCGACACAGGCGATTTGAACACTGAAGCTTTCTTT.

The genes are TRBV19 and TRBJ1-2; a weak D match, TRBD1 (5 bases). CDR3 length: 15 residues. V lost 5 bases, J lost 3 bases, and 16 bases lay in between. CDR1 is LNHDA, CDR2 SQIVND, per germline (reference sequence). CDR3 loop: CASSPNLIGDYGYTF. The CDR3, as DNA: TGTGCCAGTAGTCCCAACCTAATAGGGGACTATGGCTACACCTTC. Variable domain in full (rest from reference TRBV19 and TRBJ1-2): DGGITQSPKYLFRKEGQNVTLSCEQNLNHDAMYWYRQDPGQGLRLIYYSQIVNDFQKGDIAEGYSVSREKKESFPLTVTSAQKNPTAFYLCASSPNLIGDYGYTFGSGTRLTVV.

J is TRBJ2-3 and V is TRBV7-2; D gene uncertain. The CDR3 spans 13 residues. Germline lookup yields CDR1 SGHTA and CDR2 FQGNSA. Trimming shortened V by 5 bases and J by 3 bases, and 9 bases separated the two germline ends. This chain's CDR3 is CASSGQLTDTQYF. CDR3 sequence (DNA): TGTGCCAGCAGCGGGCAGCTGACAGATACGCAGTATTTT.